This TCR beta chain was recorded in a study of blood T cell repertoires in COVID-19. Using immunoSEQ multiplex PCR, the repertoire was profiled, and TCRdb retains in-frame clones only, with some absent. The sample carries around 140,000 clones, 85% to 90% recorded once. Germline V lookup: CDR1 MDHEN, CDR2 SYDVKM. Trimming removed 2 bases at V and 8 bases at J, with 18 bases between. The CDR3 has 15 amino acids. This clonotype originated in a man between 60 and 75 years old who had recovered from COVID-19. The material sequenced was PBMCs or T cells enriched from blood (not recorded which). The chain is built from TRBV28 and TRBJ1-2; D is ambiguous. CDR3 protein: CASSLLGSLAGGYTF. In nucleotides, the CDR3 is TGTGCCAGCAGTTTACTGGGCAGCCTAGCGGGAGGCTACACCTTC.